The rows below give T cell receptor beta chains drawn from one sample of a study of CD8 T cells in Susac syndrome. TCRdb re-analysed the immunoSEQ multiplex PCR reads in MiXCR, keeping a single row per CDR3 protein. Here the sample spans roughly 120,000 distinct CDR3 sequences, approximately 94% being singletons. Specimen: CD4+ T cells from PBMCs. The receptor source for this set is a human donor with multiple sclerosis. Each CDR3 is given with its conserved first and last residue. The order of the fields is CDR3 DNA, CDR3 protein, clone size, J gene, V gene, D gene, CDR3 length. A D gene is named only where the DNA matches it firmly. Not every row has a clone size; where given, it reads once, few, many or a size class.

CDR3 DNA: TGTGCCAGCAGCTTGGGTACAAGGACAGAGCATGGCTACACCTTC; CDR3 protein: CASSLGTRTEHGYTF; clone size: NA; J gene: TRBJ1-2; V gene: TRBV5-4; D gene: NA; CDR3 length: 15
CDR3 DNA: TGTGCCAGCAGCTTGGCAAGGGGATTAGCCAAAAACATTCAGTACTTC; CDR3 protein: CASSLARGLAKNIQYF; clone size: NA; J gene: TRBJ2-4; V gene: TRBV5-6; D gene: NA; CDR3 length: 16
CDR3 DNA: TGTGCCAGCAGTATAGAGGCGGTGGGAACAGGGAGCGACGAGCAGTACTTC; CDR3 protein: CASSIEAVGTGSDEQYF; clone size: NA; J gene: TRBJ2-7; V gene: TRBV19; D gene: NA; CDR3 length: 17
CDR3 DNA: TGCGCCAGCAGCTTGGCGGGGTTTGACGGCTACACCTTC; CDR3 protein: CASSLAGFDGYTF; clone size: NA; J gene: TRBJ1-2; V gene: TRBV5-1; D gene: NA; CDR3 length: 13
CDR3 DNA: TGTGCCAGCAGTTTCGGGGACAGAGGGGAGACCCAGTACTTC; CDR3 protein: CASSFGDRGETQYF; clone size: NA; J gene: TRBJ2-5; V gene: TRBV27; D gene: TRBD1; CDR3 length: 14
CDR3 DNA: TGTGCCAGCAGTCCGGACCAAACAGGGTACGGCTACACCTTC; CDR3 protein: CASSPDQTGYGYTF; clone size: NA; J gene: TRBJ1-2; V gene: TRBV12-3/TRBV12-4; D gene: NA; CDR3 length: 14
CDR3 DNA: TGTGCCAGCAGCTTACGCGGGTACACCGGGGAGCTGTTTTTT; CDR3 protein: CASSLRGYTGELFF; clone size: NA; J gene: TRBJ2-2; V gene: TRBV7-9; D gene: NA; CDR3 length: 14
CDR3 DNA: TGTGCCAGCAGCCGCTCCCGGGGCAGGCCCGGGGACAATCAGCCCCAGCATTTT; CDR3 protein: CASSRSRGRPGDNQPQHF; clone size: NA; J gene: TRBJ1-5; V gene: TRBV16; D gene: NA; CDR3 length: 18
CDR3 DNA: TGCAGTGCTAAACCTCTGGCGGGGGGGCCCGGGGAGCTGTTTTTT; CDR3 protein: CSAKPLAGGPGELFF; clone size: NA; J gene: TRBJ2-2; V gene: TRBV20-1; D gene: TRBD2; CDR3 length: 15
CDR3 DNA: TGTGCCAGCAGTGTAATTGTACAACCGAACACTGAAGCTTTCTTT; CDR3 protein: CASSVIVQPNTEAFF; clone size: NA; J gene: TRBJ1-1; V gene: TRBV2; D gene: NA; CDR3 length: 15
CDR3 DNA: TGTGCCAGCTCACCACCGGGCAGGGACATTCAGTACTTC; CDR3 protein: CASSPPGRDIQYF; clone size: NA; J gene: TRBJ2-4; V gene: TRBV18; D gene: NA; CDR3 length: 13
CDR3 DNA: TGTGCCAGCAGTTACGAGGTTTTTGGAGGCGCAGATACGCAGTATTTT; CDR3 protein: CASSYEVFGGADTQYF; clone size: once; J gene: TRBJ2-3; V gene: TRBV6-2/TRBV6-3; D gene: NA; CDR3 length: 16
CDR3 DNA: TGTGCCAGCACCCCGTGGAAGGGAGATAACTATGGCTACACCTTC; CDR3 protein: CASTPWKGDNYGYTF; clone size: NA; J gene: TRBJ1-2; V gene: TRBV7-6; D gene: NA; CDR3 length: 15
CDR3 DNA: TGTGCCAGCAGCGTCCGGGACTCTAGTGGGGGCGAGCAGTACTTC; CDR3 protein: CASSVRDSSGGEQYF; clone size: NA; J gene: TRBJ2-7; V gene: TRBV9; D gene: NA; CDR3 length: 15
CDR3 DNA: TGCAGCGCTAGAACCCAGACAGGAGCCTACGAGCAGTACTTC; CDR3 protein: CSARTQTGAYEQYF; clone size: NA; J gene: TRBJ2-7; V gene: TRBV29-1; D gene: NA; CDR3 length: 14
CDR3 DNA: TGTGCCAGCAGGACTAGCGGAAACAATGAGCAGTTCTTC; CDR3 protein: CASRTSGNNEQFF; clone size: NA; J gene: TRBJ2-1; V gene: TRBV12-3/TRBV12-4; D gene: TRBD2; CDR3 length: 13
CDR3 DNA: TGTGCCATCACCGGGAGGGGATTGGACAATGAGCAGTTCTTC; CDR3 protein: CAITGRGLDNEQFF; clone size: once; J gene: TRBJ2-1; V gene: TRBV10-3; D gene: TRBD2; CDR3 length: 14
CDR3 DNA: TGCGCCAGCGAGGGAGGCGGAGAGACCCAGTACTTC; CDR3 protein: CASEGGGETQYF; clone size: NA; J gene: TRBJ2-5; V gene: TRBV5-1; D gene: NA; CDR3 length: 12
CDR3 DNA: TGTGCCAGCGCGGACAGGGGAAGCTATGGCTACACCTTC; CDR3 protein: CASADRGSYGYTF; clone size: NA; J gene: TRBJ1-2; V gene: TRBV6-2/TRBV6-3; D gene: TRBD1; CDR3 length: 13
CDR3 DNA: TGTGCCAGCTCACCACTACGCGTTGAAAGCTCCTACGAGCAGTACTTC; CDR3 protein: CASSPLRVESSYEQYF; clone size: NA; J gene: TRBJ2-7; V gene: TRBV18; D gene: NA; CDR3 length: 16
CDR3 DNA: TGTGCCAGCAGCGTAGGCCCTACCCCTAATGAAAAACTGTTTTTT; CDR3 protein: CASSVGPTPNEKLFF; clone size: NA; J gene: TRBJ1-4; V gene: TRBV9; D gene: NA; CDR3 length: 15
CDR3 DNA: TGTGCCAGCGGAATCGGGAAGGAGTACACTGAAGCTTTCTTT; CDR3 protein: CASGIGKEYTEAFF; clone size: once; J gene: TRBJ1-1; V gene: TRBV6-5; D gene: NA; CDR3 length: 14
CDR3 DNA: TGTGCCAGCAGTTACGCTCGATCAACGATCCTCCAAGAGACCCAGTACTTC; CDR3 protein: CASSYARSTILQETQYF; clone size: once; J gene: TRBJ2-5; V gene: TRBV6-5; D gene: NA; CDR3 length: 17
CDR3 DNA: TGTGCCAGCAGCCTTGGGGACCTTTCCGGCTACACCTTC; CDR3 protein: CASSLGDLSGYTF; clone size: few; J gene: TRBJ1-2; V gene: TRBV3-1; D gene: NA; CDR3 length: 13
CDR3 DNA: TGTGCCAGCAGTTATCTTGGACGGCCCTACTACGAGCAGTACTTC; CDR3 protein: CASSYLGRPYYEQYF; clone size: NA; J gene: TRBJ2-7; V gene: TRBV27; D gene: NA; CDR3 length: 15
CDR3 DNA: TGTGCCAGCAGCCAAGGGGGGGCTAACTTGAGGAACACTGAAGCTTTCTTT; CDR3 protein: CASSQGGANLRNTEAFF; clone size: NA; J gene: TRBJ1-1; V gene: TRBV4-2; D gene: NA; CDR3 length: 17
CDR3 DNA: TGCGCCAGCAGCCAAGACGGGGGGCCTGGCATTCAGTACTTC; CDR3 protein: CASSQDGGPGIQYF; clone size: NA; J gene: TRBJ2-4; V gene: TRBV4-3; D gene: NA; CDR3 length: 14
CDR3 DNA: TGTGCCAGCAGCGTAGGGTACAGGGGGCTGGAAAAACTGTTTTTT; CDR3 protein: CASSVGYRGLEKLFF; clone size: once; J gene: TRBJ1-4; V gene: TRBV9; D gene: TRBD1; CDR3 length: 15
CDR3 DNA: TGTGCCAGCAGCCAACGTCGACCTGAAGCTTTCTTT; CDR3 protein: CASSQRRPEAFF; clone size: once; J gene: TRBJ1-1; V gene: TRBV12-3/TRBV12-4; D gene: NA; CDR3 length: 12
CDR3 DNA: TGTGCCAGTAACGGGTTCATGAACACTGAAGCTTTCTTT; CDR3 protein: CASNGFMNTEAFF; clone size: NA; J gene: TRBJ1-1; V gene: TRBV19; D gene: NA; CDR3 length: 13
CDR3 DNA: TGCGCCAGCAGCCTTGGGTTCGGGTTTTCAGGCACAGATACGCAGTATTTT; CDR3 protein: CASSLGFGFSGTDTQYF; clone size: NA; J gene: TRBJ2-3; V gene: TRBV5-1; D gene: NA; CDR3 length: 17
CDR3 DNA: TGTGCCAGCAGCCGAAGCTTCTATGGGCTGAGCCCCACAGATACGCAGTATTTT; CDR3 protein: CASSRSFYGLSPTDTQYF; clone size: NA; J gene: TRBJ2-3; V gene: TRBV6-2/TRBV6-3; D gene: NA; CDR3 length: 18
CDR3 DNA: TGTGCCAGCAGCTTAGCGGTTGGGGCGAACACCGGGGAGCTGTTTTTT; CDR3 protein: CASSLAVGANTGELFF; clone size: NA; J gene: TRBJ2-2; V gene: TRBV7-9; D gene: NA; CDR3 length: 16
CDR3 DNA: TGTGCCAGCAGGGACCTCGATACGCAGTATTTT; CDR3 protein: CASRDLDTQYF; clone size: once; J gene: TRBJ2-3; V gene: TRBV6-5; D gene: NA; CDR3 length: 11
CDR3 DNA: TGTGCCAGCAGCCCTACCGGGAGCCTTCAAGAGACCCAGTACTTC; CDR3 protein: CASSPTGSLQETQYF; clone size: NA; J gene: TRBJ2-5; V gene: TRBV12-3/TRBV12-4; D gene: NA; CDR3 length: 15
CDR3 DNA: TGTGCCAGCTCACCAGGCGGGGATGATACGCAGTATTTT; CDR3 protein: CASSPGGDDTQYF; clone size: NA; J gene: TRBJ2-3; V gene: TRBV18; D gene: NA; CDR3 length: 13
CDR3 DNA: TGTGCCAGCAGTTACCCCGGGACAGGGGCTAATAATGAGCAGTTCTTC; CDR3 protein: CASSYPGTGANNEQFF; clone size: NA; J gene: TRBJ2-1; V gene: TRBV6-2/TRBV6-3; D gene: TRBD1; CDR3 length: 16
CDR3 DNA: TGTGCCAGCAGGCCTCAGGGTAGCGCCACTGAAGCTTTCTTT; CDR3 protein: CASRPQGSATEAFF; clone size: NA; J gene: TRBJ1-1; V gene: TRBV6-6; D gene: NA; CDR3 length: 14
CDR3 DNA: TGTGCCTGGAGTGTACGAGAGGAGAACACTGAAGCTTTCTTT; CDR3 protein: CAWSVREENTEAFF; clone size: once; J gene: TRBJ1-1; V gene: TRBV30; D gene: NA; CDR3 length: 14
CDR3 DNA: TGCGCCAGCAGCGGTATCACTAGCGGCTCCTACAATGAGCAGTTCTTC; CDR3 protein: CASSGITSGSYNEQFF; clone size: NA; J gene: TRBJ2-1; V gene: TRBV5-1; D gene: TRBD2; CDR3 length: 16
CDR3 DNA: TGTGCCAGCTCCTGGTACAAGGAGGCAGATACGCAGTATTTT; CDR3 protein: CASSWYKEADTQYF; clone size: NA; J gene: TRBJ2-3; V gene: TRBV6-1; D gene: NA; CDR3 length: 14
CDR3 DNA: TGTGCCAGCAGTTTATCGGGACCTAATGAAAAACTGTTTTTT; CDR3 protein: CASSLSGPNEKLFF; clone size: NA; J gene: TRBJ1-4; V gene: TRBV28; D gene: NA; CDR3 length: 14
CDR3 DNA: TGTGCCAGCAGTTTCAACAGCTATAGCAATCAGCCCCAGCATTTT; CDR3 protein: CASSFNSYSNQPQHF; clone size: NA; J gene: TRBJ1-5; V gene: TRBV27; D gene: NA; CDR3 length: 15
CDR3 DNA: TGTGCCTGGAGTGTAATCGGCTACGAGCAGTACTTC; CDR3 protein: CAWSVIGYEQYF; clone size: once; J gene: TRBJ2-7; V gene: TRBV30; D gene: NA; CDR3 length: 12
CDR3 DNA: TGCAGCGTTGATTTTTGGGTCGGGACTAACTATGGCTACACCTTC; CDR3 protein: CSVDFWVGTNYGYTF; clone size: once; J gene: TRBJ1-2; V gene: TRBV29-1; D gene: NA; CDR3 length: 15
CDR3 DNA: TGTGCCAGCAGGGAACACCGGACAGGGAGGGAGCAGTACTTC; CDR3 protein: CASREHRTGREQYF; clone size: NA; J gene: TRBJ2-7; V gene: TRBV6-5; D gene: TRBD1; CDR3 length: 14
CDR3 DNA: TGTGCCAGCAGCCCGACCGGAACGGGGAGTAGTACAGATACGCAGTATTTT; CDR3 protein: CASSPTGTGSSTDTQYF; clone size: NA; J gene: TRBJ2-3; V gene: TRBV5-4; D gene: NA; CDR3 length: 17
CDR3 DNA: TGTGCCAGCAACCTACAGGGAGGGAGCCTTGAAGCTTTCTTT; CDR3 protein: CASNLQGGSLEAFF; clone size: NA; J gene: TRBJ1-1; V gene: TRBV12-3/TRBV12-4; D gene: NA; CDR3 length: 14
CDR3 DNA: TGTGCCACCGGAGACAGGACAGATACGCAGTATTTT; CDR3 protein: CATGDRTDTQYF; clone size: NA; J gene: TRBJ2-3; V gene: TRBV24-1; D gene: NA; CDR3 length: 12
CDR3 DNA: TGTGCCAGCAGCCTGAGACAGGGGAATCAGCCCCAGCATTTT; CDR3 protein: CASSLRQGNQPQHF; clone size: NA; J gene: TRBJ1-5; V gene: TRBV7-2; D gene: TRBD1; CDR3 length: 14
CDR3 DNA: TGTGCCAGCAGCGTAGCCGGGGGAGGCGAAAAACTGTTTTTT; CDR3 protein: CASSVAGGGEKLFF; clone size: NA; J gene: TRBJ1-4; V gene: TRBV9; D gene: NA; CDR3 length: 14